The sequence of this T cell receptor beta chain was determined in a study of cytomegalovirus exposure and HLA in healthy donors. Study conclusions and caveats: In vitro testing confirmed a few CMV-associated chains as specific for CMV antigens.

Details on this clone: The antigen is unknown.

This PCR relied on a set of 60 Vbeta primers and 13 Jbeta primers. Original processing notes: An analysis performed later counted about 80 million unique TCR beta chains (roughly 11 million of them shared). Profiling relied on immunoSEQ multiplex PCR, and the TCRdb table lists in-frame clones only, not all of them. V and J calls and clone size are copied from that table; D and trimming were computed from the DNA. The data hold about 180,000 clones, with over 70% observed a single time. The CDR3 is 16 amino acids. Germline CDR1 reads PRHDT; CDR2 reads FYEKMQ (reference sequence). V was pared by 2 bases and J by 7 bases, with 18 bases between.

This clonotype was obtained from a male donor in good health and CMV-seronegative. Input material: PBMCs. The J gene is TRBJ2-1, the V gene TRBV13, with a tentative D call TRBD1 (5 bases). CDR3: CASSLSGARLGNEQFF. The DNA for the CDR3 is TGTGCCAGCAGCTTATCTGGGGCACGGCTTGGGAATGAGCAGTTCTTC.